This T cell receptor (beta chain) comes out of a study of blood T cell repertoires in COVID-19. Whole-study context: The study drew acute and convalescent COVID-19 samples from the United States, Italy and Spain. The cDNA or gDNA used as material had been derived from T cells, B-cell-depleted T cells, or PBMCs.

V lost 4 bases to trimming and J lost 9 bases; unmatched junction nucleotides: 7. CDR1 and CDR2 from the germline V gene are SGDLS and YYNGEE. This CDR3 spans 15 amino acids. Original data processing: From reference gene primer amplification, estimates of nucleated cell counts were derived. Sequenced by immunoSEQ multiplex PCR; TCRdb stores in-frame clones only, minus some. The V and J calls and clone size come from that table; D and trimming were worked out from the DNA. The data show about 200,000 clones, about 92% seen once. Sequencing used peripheral blood. This receptor was obtained from a man aged 30 to 45 with acute or convalescent COVID-19. The chain links TRBV9 to TRBJ2-1; 13 bases fit TRBD2. DNA for the CDR3: TGTGCCAGCAGCCCGCGACTAGCGGGGGGTGGTGAGCAGTTCTTC. Encoded protein: CASSPRLAGGGEQFF.